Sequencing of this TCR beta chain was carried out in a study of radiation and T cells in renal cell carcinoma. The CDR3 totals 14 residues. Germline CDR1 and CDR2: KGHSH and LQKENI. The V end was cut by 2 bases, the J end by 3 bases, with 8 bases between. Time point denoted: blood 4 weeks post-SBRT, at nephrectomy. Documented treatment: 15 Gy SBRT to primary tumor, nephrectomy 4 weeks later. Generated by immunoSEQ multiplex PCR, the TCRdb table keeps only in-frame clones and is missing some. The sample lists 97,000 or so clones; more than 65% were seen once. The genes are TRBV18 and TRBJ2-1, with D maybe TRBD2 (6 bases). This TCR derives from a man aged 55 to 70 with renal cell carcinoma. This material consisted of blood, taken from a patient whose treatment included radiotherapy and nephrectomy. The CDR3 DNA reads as TGTGCCAGCTCACCATTCGGGGGCTACAATGAGCAGTTCTTC. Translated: CASSPFGGYNEQFF.